The clone carrying this TCR beta chain showed up just a few times. CDR3 length equals 15 residues. Trimming stripped 0 bases from V and 8 bases from J, with 16 bases between. Germline loops: CDR1 LNHNV, CDR2 YYDKDF (reference sequence). Data came from immunoSEQ multiplex PCR; TCRdb stores just in-frame clones and leaves some out. Of 25,000 to 30,000 clones in the sample, approximately 77% were seen once. This entry is derived from a study of blood T cell repertoires in COVID-19. The overall study: COVID-19 samples, acute and convalescent, were from the United States, Italy and Spain. T cells, B-cell-depleted T cells, or PBMCs provided the cDNA or gDNA that served as material.

The V gene is TRBV15, the J gene TRBJ1-2, with D tentatively TRBD1 (6 bases). The receptor comes from a man aged 80 or over with active or convalescent COVID-19. The specimen sequenced was peripheral blood. CDR3 sequence reads: CATSRDHRVGRGYTF. CDR3 bases: TGTGCCACCAGCAGAGACCACAGGGTTGGCCGGGGCTACACCTTC.